This TCR beta chain stems from a study of blood T cell repertoires in COVID-19. At the level of the study: COVID-19 samples from acute and convalescent phases originated in the United States, Italy and Spain.

The CDR3 sequence is 14 residues long. Per germline, CDR1 MNHEY and CDR2 SVGAGI. Trimming took 4 bases from V and 6 from J; bases not matched to a gene: 4. The repertoire was sequenced with immunoSEQ multiplex PCR; TCRdb's copy has only in-frame clones and lacks some. The table shows 80,000 to 100,000 clones, with less than 85% occurring only once. The sequencing input was peripheral blood. This rearrangement joins TRBV6-5 to TRBJ1-4, with 8 nucleotides matching TRBD1. This receptor was obtained from a man between 65 and 85 years old with active or convalescent COVID-19. CDR3 DNA: TGTGCCAGCAGTTCACAGGGGGGGGATGAAAAACTGTTTTTT. Translated, it gives CASSSQGGDEKLFF.